Below are 8 T cell receptor beta chains sequenced from a single sample in a study of cytomegalovirus exposure and HLA in healthy donors. The PCR made use of 60 Vbeta and 13 Jbeta primers. Profiling relied on immunoSEQ multiplex PCR, and the TCRdb table lists in-frame clones only, not all of them. The sample shows about 48,000 clones, and 6.1% sits with its ten largest clones. Specimen: PBMCs. Receptor source: a male donor in good health and CMV-seropositive.

The chain is built from TRBV5-6 and TRBJ2-7; 9 bases map to TRBD1. This CDR3 has 15 residues. The junction had 10 bases not matched to a gene; V was cut back by 2 bases and J by 7 bases. In germline, CDR1 is SGHDT, CDR2 YYEEEE. The CDR3 spells CASSLPGTGSGEQYF. In DNA, the CDR3 is TGTGCCAGCAGCTTACCCGGGACAGGGTCTGGGGAGCAGTACTTC.

The chain employs TRBV4-3 and TRBJ2-5, with D possibly being TRBD1 (6 bases). Between the trimmed V and J ends, which lost 2 bases and 5 bases, there was a span of 15 bases. This CDR3 has 15 residues. Germline V gives CDR1 LGHNA, CDR2 YSLEER. Written as DNA, the CDR3 is TGCGCCAGCAGCCAACATAACACAGGGTCCGAGACCCAGTACTTC. It translates to CASSQHNTGSETQYF.

This chain's CDR3 is CASSLEGRGYEQYF. CDR3 coding DNA: TGTGCCAGCAGCTTGGAAGGGCGGGGTTACGAGCAGTACTTC. The chain has TRBV5-5 and TRBJ2-7; D is perhaps TRBD2 (6 bases). Germline V gene data show CDR1 as SGHKS and CDR2 as YYEKEE (reference sequence). V was clipped by 0 bases and J by 4 bases, with 11 bases between them. The CDR3 length is 14 residues.

The V and J genes are TRBV13 and TRBJ2-1, with TRBD2 as a possible D gene (5 bases). The CDR3 is made up of 15 amino acids. Trimming cost V 2 bases and J 0 bases, with 8 bases left between them. Germline CDR1 and CDR2: PRHDT and FYEKMQ (reference sequence). The CDR3 nucleotides are TGTGCCAGCAGCTTAAAAACTAGCTCCTACAATGAGCAGTTCTTC. Translation gives CASSLKTSSYNEQFF.

V gene TRBV6-5 combines with J gene TRBJ1-1, with D perhaps matching TRBD1 (6 bases). CDR1 and CDR2 (germline): MNHEY, SVGAGI. The CDR3 runs to 13 residues. Trimming shortened V by 7 bases and J by 6 bases, and 15 bases separated the two germline ends. The DNA of the CDR3 is TGTGCCAGCATCCAAATCAGGGGCTCTGAAGCTTTCTTT. It codes for CASIQIRGSEAFF.

The rearrangement uses TRBV5-1 and TRBJ2-7; D perhaps matches TRBD1 (6 bases). The germline CDR1 and CDR2 sequences are SGHRS and YFSETQ. CDR3 length: 14 amino acids. The V and J ends lost 3 bases and 1 base respectively, with 11 bases between them. CDR3 DNA sequence: TGCGCCAGCAGCTCTCTCCAGGGGTCCTACGAGCAGTACTTC. It codes for CASSSLQGSYEQYF. The full variable domain, rest sourced from reference TRBV5-1 and TRBJ2-7, is KAGVTQTPRYLIKTRGQQVTLSCSPISGHRSVSWYQQTPGQGLQFLFEYFSETQRNKGNFPGRFSGRQFSNSRSEMNVSTLELGDSALYLCASSSLQGSYEQYFGPGTRLTVT.

The J gene is TRBJ2-7, the V gene TRBV6-5; TRBD2 might be the D (7 bases). Germline V gene sequence: CDR1 MNHEY, CDR2 SVGAGI. V lost 2 bases and J lost 0, with 11 bases in between. This CDR3 is 15 amino acids long. CDR3 DNA: TGTGCCAGCAGTTACGGGGGGGGCGCCTCCTACGAGCAGTACTTC. Translating gives CASSYGGGASYEQYF.

The chain has TRBV29-1 and TRBJ1-3, with 9 bases fitting TRBD1. Looked up from germline, CDR1 is SQVTM and CDR2 is ANQGSEA. The junction had 24 bases not matched to a gene; V was cut back by 5 bases and J by 4 bases. The CDR3 length is 20 residues. CDR3 residues: CSVSPRTGALRKIPGNTIYF. In DNA form, the CDR3 reads TGCAGCGTTTCTCCCCGGACAGGGGCCCTTAGAAAGATCCCGGGAAACACCATATATTTT. Filled out from reference TRBV29-1 and TRBJ1-3, the complete variable domain reads SAVISQKPSRDICQRGTSLTIQCQVDSQVTMMFWYRQQPGQSLTLIATANQGSEATYESGFVIDKFPISRPNLTFSTLTVSNMSPEDSSIYLCSVSPRTGALRKIPGNTIYFGEGSWLTVV.